Listed here is a single TCR beta chain. Its target antigen remains unknown. Within one base of it there is no much larger clone, and no base qualities were kept. The sample is drawn from a study of shared clonotypes between healthy human individuals (TCRdb year 2020). Context from the whole study: The cohort comprised two women and three men aged 18 to 49 years. Per donor, three plates each were used for CD4 naive and CD4 memory, two for CD8 naive, and one for CD8 memory. Leukapheresis yielded between about 0.9 and 9 billion PBMCs per donor. To increase sequencing depth and limit assay-specific biases, TCR repertoire library preparation and sequencing were carried out by different laboratories using diverse techniques. To estimate repertoire size and how much clonotype sharing occurs between individuals, the study deeply sequenced the blood TCR repertoires of five healthy adults.

Using the deep immunoSEQ assay, multiplex PCR amplified TCR CDR3 regions from genomic DNA. Extracted genomic DNA from each cell subset was spread evenly across all wells of several immunoSEQ 96-well plates, with each plate serving as a replicate. For sorted subsets, approximately 190 ng of genomic DNA, equivalent to some 30,000 T cell genomes, went into each replicate PCR. The purified libraries were quantified using a Qubit 3.0 fluorometer, sized with a Bioanalyzer 2100, and then quantified again using the KAPA Library Quantification kit. Each immunoSEQ 96-well plate was sequenced on its own single-read 150-cycle Illumina NextSeq 550 flow cell. As for the original processing: Because the immunoSEQ output held only junctional sequences and lacked quality scores, the filtering could not match the filtering applied to full-length reads. To assign V/J genes and CDR3, sequences were annotated against IMGT germline references using PyIR, a Python wrapper for IgBLAST v1.9. Reads with weak V/J assignments (E-value above 1e-6), missing CDR3, stop codons, out-of-frame junctions, or ambiguous translated residues were removed. V3J clonotypes were defined as sequences sharing an identical inferred V gene, J gene, and CDR3 amino acid sequence. The percentage overlap between two repertoires was calculated by dividing the number of shared unique clonotypes by the size of the smaller repertoire. Three approaches were used to assess repertoire richness: RTK rarefaction, the Chao1 estimator, and Recon v2.1 estimates of unobserved clonotypes. Generation probabilities were computed with OLGA for all TCRbeta clonotypes obtained by the gDNA method from several donors. This immuneACCESS table, as held by TCRdb, lists in-frame sequences with V and J called but not all clones. Of the missing ones, under half trace to an unresolved V gene in checked studies; the others have no known cause. D and trimming were read from the DNA, whereas the V and J calls and clone size are those reported in that table. The sample yields around 2.1 million clones; approximately 94% were counted once. Less than 0.15% of the sample is held by the ten biggest clonotypes.

The donors were healthy, HIV-negative adults who had no recently reported acute infections or vaccinations. All donors were Caucasian adults living in Nashville, Tennessee, USA. Magnetic negative selection was used to enrich CD4+ T cells, after which naive cells were positively selected on CD45RA and the negative fraction became the memory subset. Blood was obtained by leukapheresis, after which PBMCs were separated by Ficoll-Histopaque density gradient centrifugation and cryopreserved in liquid nitrogen vapor phase. Analytical flow cytometry was used to check the purity and quantity of each magnetically sorted T cell population. Genomic DNA was isolated from every sorted fraction and measured by UV absorbance on a Nanodrop 2000c. Overall study outcomes, separate from this receptor: Only blood was sampled, and tissue TCR repertoires likely differ from those in blood. The genetic and exposure-history diversity represented was limited by the small number of donors. Estimated clonotype richness was generally larger for naive than for memory subsets. Higher generation probabilities were observed for clonotypes shared by all four sorted-subset donors than for non-shared clonotypes. Pairwise subsampling led to the expectation that sequencing depth would affect the degree of clonotype sharing among donors. Rarefaction of sorted-subset datasets indicated incomplete sequencing despite the large sequencing depth. Across several donors, roughly 5% of naive CD4, approximately 3.6% of naive CD8, under 2.5% of memory CD4, and approximately 0.4% of memory CD8 clonotypes were shared.

Measured from the cysteine to the phenylalanine, the CDR3 is 15 residues long. The sequence is cut down to CDR3 DNA, 45 bases in frame from base 1. Per the germline V gene, SGHAT is the CDR1 and FQNNGV is the CDR2. Trimming at the junction amounts to 3 bases on V and 0 bases on J, and the germline ends lie 11 bases apart. The rearrangement combines TRBV11-2 with TRBJ2-5, and perhaps TRBD1 as D gene, on 5 matching bases. This receptor was identified in a man aged 18 to 35 in good health. Specimen: naive CD4+ T cells sorted from blood. The sample's cell subset or site label, in plain terms: CD45RA+ positively selected. The DNA reads TGTGCCAGCAGCTTTGGGGCCGAGTACCAAGAGACCCAGTACTTC. Its protein reads: CASSFGAEYQETQYF. The CDR3, completed at both ends by the reference TRBV11-2 and TRBJ2-5 genes, gives the full variable domain EAGVAQSPRYKIIEKRQSVAFWCNPISGHATLYWYQQILGQGPKLLIQFQNNGVVDDSQLPKDRFSAERLKGVDSTLKIQPAKLEDSAVYLCASSFGAEYQETQYFGPGTRLLVL.